Below, one TCR beta chain is given with its context. Its specificity is not known. The data were obtained in a study of shared clonotypes between healthy human individuals. Study outcomes and limitations: Memory subsets generally showed smaller estimated richness than naive subsets did. Some naive CD4 clonotypes, about 5%, turned up in common across a few donors.

Data came from immunoSEQ multiplex PCR; TCRdb stores just in-frame clones and leaves some out. The profile covers around 1.4 million clones, with approximately 98.5% appearing a single time and 0.3% to 0.45% taken by the ten largest. Germline lookup yields CDR1 SNHLY and CDR2 FYNNEI. There are 14 residues in the CDR3. V lost 4 bases to trimming and J lost 6 bases; unmatched junction nucleotides: 8. The specimen was naive CD4+ T cells sorted from blood. Subset indicated: CD45RA+ positively selected. The rearrangement joins TRBV2 to TRBJ2-7; TRBD1 aligns across 8 bases. The sequence derives from a man under 40 in good health. This CDR3 is CASSVPDRAFEQYF. For the CDR3, the DNA is TGTGCCAGCAGTGTACCGGACAGGGCATTCGAGCAGTACTTC.